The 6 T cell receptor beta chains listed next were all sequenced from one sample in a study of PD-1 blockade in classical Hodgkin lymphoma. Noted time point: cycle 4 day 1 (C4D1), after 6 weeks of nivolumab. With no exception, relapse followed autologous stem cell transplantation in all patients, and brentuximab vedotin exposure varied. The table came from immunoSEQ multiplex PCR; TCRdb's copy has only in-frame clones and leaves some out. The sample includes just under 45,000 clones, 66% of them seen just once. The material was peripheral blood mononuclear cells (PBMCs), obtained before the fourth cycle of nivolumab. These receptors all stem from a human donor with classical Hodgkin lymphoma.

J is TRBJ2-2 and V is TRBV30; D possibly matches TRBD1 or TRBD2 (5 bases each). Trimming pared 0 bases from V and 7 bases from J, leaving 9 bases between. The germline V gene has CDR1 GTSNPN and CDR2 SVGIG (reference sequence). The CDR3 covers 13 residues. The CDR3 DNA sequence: TGTGCCTGGAGTGTAAGGGGAGTCGGGGAGCTGTTTTTT. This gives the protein CAWSVRGVGELFF. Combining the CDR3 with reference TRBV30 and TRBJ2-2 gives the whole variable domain SQTIHQWPATLVQPVGSPLSLECTVEGTSNPNLYWYRQAAGRGLQLLFYSVGIGQISSEVPQNLSASRPQDRQFILSSKKLLLSDSGFYLCAWSVRGVGELFFGEGSRLTVL.

CDR3 residues: CASSIGSEPNYGYTF. The CDR3 DNA is TGTGCCAGTAGTATAGGGTCAGAACCTAACTATGGCTACACCTTC. This chain connects TRBV19 to TRBJ1-2, with D hard to call. Germline lookup yields CDR1 LNHDA and CDR2 SQIVND (reference sequence). The V end was cut by 1 base, the J end by 0 bases, with 9 bases between. The CDR3 is made up of 15 amino acids. Variable domain in full (rest from reference TRBV19 and TRBJ1-2): DGGITQSPKYLFRKEGQNVTLSCEQNLNHDAMYWYRQDPGQGLRLIYYSQIVNDFQKGDIAEGYSVSREKKESFPLTVTSAQKNPTAFYLCASSIGSEPNYGYTFGSGTRLTVV.

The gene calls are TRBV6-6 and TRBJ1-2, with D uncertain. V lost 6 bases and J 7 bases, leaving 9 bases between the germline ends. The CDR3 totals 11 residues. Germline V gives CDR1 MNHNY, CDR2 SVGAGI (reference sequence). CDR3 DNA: TGTGCCAGCAGGGGTGTTGCTGGCTACACCTTC. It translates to CASRGVAGYTF.

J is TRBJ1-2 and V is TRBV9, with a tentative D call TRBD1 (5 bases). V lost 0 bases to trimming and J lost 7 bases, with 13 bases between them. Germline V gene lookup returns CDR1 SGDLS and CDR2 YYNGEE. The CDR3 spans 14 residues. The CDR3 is CASSVEARAIGYTF. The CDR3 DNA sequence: TGTGCCAGCAGCGTAGAAGCCAGGGCAATTGGCTACACCTTC.

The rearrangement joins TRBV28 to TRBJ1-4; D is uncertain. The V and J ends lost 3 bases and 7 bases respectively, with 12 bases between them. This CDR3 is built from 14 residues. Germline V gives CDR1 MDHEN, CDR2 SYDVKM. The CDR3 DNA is TGTGCCAGCAGTTTTTGGGAAGGCGGTGAAAAACTGTTTTTT. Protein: CASSFWEGGEKLFF. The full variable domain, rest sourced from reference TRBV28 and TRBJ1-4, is DVKVTQSSRYLVKRTGEKVFLECVQDMDHENMFWYRQDPGLGLRLIYFSYDVKMKEKGDIPEGYSVSREKKERFSLILESASTNQTSMYLCASSFWEGGEKLFFGSGTQLSVL.

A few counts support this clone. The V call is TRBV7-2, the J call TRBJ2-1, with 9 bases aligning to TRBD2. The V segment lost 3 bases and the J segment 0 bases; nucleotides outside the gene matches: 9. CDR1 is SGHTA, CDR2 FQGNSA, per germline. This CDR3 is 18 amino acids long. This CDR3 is CASSLRISGGSSYNEQFF. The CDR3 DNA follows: TGTGCCAGCAGCTTGAGAATTAGCGGGGGTTCCTCCTACAATGAGCAGTTCTTC.